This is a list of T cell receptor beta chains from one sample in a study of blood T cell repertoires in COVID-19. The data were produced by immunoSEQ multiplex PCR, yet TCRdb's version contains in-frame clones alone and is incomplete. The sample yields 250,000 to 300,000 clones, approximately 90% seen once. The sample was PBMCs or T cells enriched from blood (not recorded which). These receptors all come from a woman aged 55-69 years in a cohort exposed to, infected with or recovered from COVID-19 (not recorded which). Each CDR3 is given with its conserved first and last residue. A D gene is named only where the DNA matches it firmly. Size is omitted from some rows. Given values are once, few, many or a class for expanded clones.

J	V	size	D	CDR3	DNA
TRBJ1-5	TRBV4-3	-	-	CASSQDLTGSQPQHF	TGCGCCAGCAGCCAAGATCTCACGGGGAGCCAGCCCCAGCATTTT
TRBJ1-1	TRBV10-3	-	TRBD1	CAIRETGDRTEAFF	TGTGCCATCAGGGAGACAGGGGATAGGACTGAAGCTTTCTTT
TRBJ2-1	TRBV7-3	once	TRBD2	CASSLTGSGRARGNEQFF	TGTGCCAGCAGCTTAACTGGAAGCGGGAGGGCCCGGGGGAATGAGCAGTTCTTC
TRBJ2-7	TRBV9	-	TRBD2	CASSVGLADSYEQYF	TGTGCCAGCAGCGTAGGACTAGCGGACTCCTACGAGCAGTACTTC
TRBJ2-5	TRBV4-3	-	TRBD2	CASSRSSTGLAGAQETQYF	TGCGCCAGCAGTCGATCGTCAACGGGACTAGCGGGGGCTCAAGAGACCCAGTACTTC
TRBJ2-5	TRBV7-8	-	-	CASSLHPTIQETQYF	TGTGCCAGCAGCCTCCATCCTACGATCCAAGAGACCCAGTACTTC
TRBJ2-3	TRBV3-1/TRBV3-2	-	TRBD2	CASSQDLAGVTTDTQYF	TGTGCCAGCAGCCAAGATCTAGCGGGAGTTACGACAGATACGCAGTATTTT
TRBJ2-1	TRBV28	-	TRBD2	CASSLDTRGLQFF	TGTGCCAGCAGTTTAGATACGCGGGGGTTACAGTTCTTC
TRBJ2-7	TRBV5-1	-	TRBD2	CASSSGASGTTYEQYF	TGCGCCAGCAGCAGTGGGGCTAGCGGTACAACCTACGAGCAGTACTTC
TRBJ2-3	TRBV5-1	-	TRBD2	CASSLGLVKAPDTQYF	TGCGCCAGCAGCTTAGGACTAGTCAAAGCTCCAGATACGCAGTATTTT
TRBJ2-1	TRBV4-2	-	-	CASSQPTKMDEQFF	TGTGCCAGCAGCCAACCCACAAAGATGGATGAGCAGTTCTTC
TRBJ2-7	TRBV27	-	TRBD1	CASSPTGGYEQYF	TGTGCCAGCAGTCCTACAGGGGGCTACGAGCAGTACTTC
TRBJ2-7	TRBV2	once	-	CASRPRLVGTYEQYF	TGTGCCAGCCGTCCCCGACTAGTGGGGACCTACGAGCAGTACTTC
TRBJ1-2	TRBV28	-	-	CASSSVNYGYTF	TGTGCCAGCAGTTCCGTTAACTATGGCTACACCTTC
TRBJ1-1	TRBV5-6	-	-	CASSSDSSRAFF	TGTGCCAGCAGCTCCGATAGTTCGCGAGCTTTCTTT
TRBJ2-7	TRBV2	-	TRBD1	CASRDGQGSLIWYF	TGTGCCAGCAGGGACGGACAGGGGTCTCTAATTTGGTACTTC
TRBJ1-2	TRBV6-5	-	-	CASNPEGYRAGGYTF	TGTGCCAGCAACCCCGAGGGTTATAGGGCAGGTGGCTACACCTTC
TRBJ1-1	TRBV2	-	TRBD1	CASSATGGAFF	TGTGCCAGCAGCGCCACAGGGGGAGCTTTCTTT
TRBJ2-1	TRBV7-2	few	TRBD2	CASSRDSGRDNEQFF	TGTGCCAGCAGTCGAGACAGCGGGAGAGACAATGAGCAGTTCTTC
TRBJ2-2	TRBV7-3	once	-	CASSNGTSYTGELFF	TGTGCCAGCAGCAATGGGACATCCTACACCGGGGAGCTGTTTTTT
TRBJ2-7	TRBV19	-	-	CASSIAGDSYEQYF	TGTGCCAGTAGTATAGCGGGAGACTCCTACGAGCAGTACTTC
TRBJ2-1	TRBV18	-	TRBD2	CASSPRATSGIYNEQFF	TGTGCCAGCTCACCACGGGCGACTAGCGGGATATACAATGAGCAGTTCTTC
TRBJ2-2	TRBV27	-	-	CASSLGTLHTGELFF	TGTGCCAGCAGTTTAGGGACACTCCACACCGGGGAGCTGTTTTTT
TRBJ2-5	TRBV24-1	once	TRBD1	CATSTGQGGSRETQYF	TGTGCCACCTCTACGGGACAGGGGGGATCGAGAGAGACCCAGTACTTC
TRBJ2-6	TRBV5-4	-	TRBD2	CASSPLAGNSGANVLTF	TGTGCCAGCAGCCCACTAGCGGGGAACTCTGGGGCCAACGTCCTGACTTTC
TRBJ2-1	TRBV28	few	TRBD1	CASSPVGPGTGQFF	TGTGCCAGCAGCCCCGTTGGGCCCGGGACAGGCCAGTTCTTC
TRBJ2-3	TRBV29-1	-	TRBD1	CSVMGTGETDTQYF	TGCAGCGTTATGGGGACAGGGGAAACAGATACGCAGTATTTT
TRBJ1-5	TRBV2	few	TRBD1	CATKERQGASNQPQHF	TGTGCCACCAAGGAAAGGCAGGGGGCTAGCAATCAGCCCCAGCATTTT
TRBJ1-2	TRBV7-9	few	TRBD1	CASSLDLQGAHGYTF	TGTGCCAGCAGCCTTGATCTTCAGGGGGCGCATGGCTACACCTTC
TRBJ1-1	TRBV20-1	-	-	CSASGQGITEAFF	TGCAGTGCTAGTGGTCAGGGGATCACTGAAGCTTTCTTT
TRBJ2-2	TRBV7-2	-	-	CASSLFNGGNTGELFF	TGTGCCAGCAGCTTATTCAACGGGGGGAACACCGGGGAGCTGTTTTTT
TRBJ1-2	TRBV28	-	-	CASSLLGSMRGYTF	TGTGCCAGCAGTTTATTAGGCTCGATGCGGGGCTACACCTTC
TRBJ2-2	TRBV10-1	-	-	CASSEVSPNTGELFF	TGCGCCAGCAGTGAGGTTTCTCCGAACACCGGGGAGCTGTTTTTT
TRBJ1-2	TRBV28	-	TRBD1	CASSVQGARGYTF	TGTGCCAGCAGCGTACAGGGGGCGCGCGGCTACACCTTC
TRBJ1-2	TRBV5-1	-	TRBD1	CASSSGTGDLAAPLGYTF	TGCGCCAGCAGTTCCGGGACAGGGGACCTCGCGGCGCCTCTGGGCTACACCTTC
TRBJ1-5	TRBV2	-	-	CASSDLGGGDQPQHF	TGTGCCAGCAGCGACCTGGGGGGGGGAGATCAGCCCCAGCATTTT
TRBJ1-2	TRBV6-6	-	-	CASSYSYRANYGYTF	TGTGCCAGCAGTTACTCGTACAGGGCTAACTATGGCTACACCTTC
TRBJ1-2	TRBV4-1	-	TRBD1	CASSQVGQGIGGYTF	TGCGCCAGCAGCCAAGTGGGACAGGGGATCGGTGGCTACACCTTC
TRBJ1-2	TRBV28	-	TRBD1	CASSLEGARYGYTF	TGTGCCAGCAGTTTAGAGGGGGCAAGGTATGGCTACACCTTC
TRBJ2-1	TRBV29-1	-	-	CSVGGDRVNEQFF	TGCAGCGTTGGGGGAGATAGGGTCAATGAGCAGTTCTTC
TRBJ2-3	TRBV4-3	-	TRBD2	CASSQDSQRDTDTQYF	TGCGCCAGCAGCCAAGATTCCCAGCGGGACACAGATACGCAGTATTTT
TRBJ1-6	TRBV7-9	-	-	CASLLRTGSPLHF	TGTGCCAGCTTGTTACGGACTGGTTCACCCCTCCACTTT
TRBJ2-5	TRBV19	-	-	CASSPEGVGGETQYF	TGTGCCAGTAGTCCAGAGGGGGTTGGGGGAGAGACCCAGTACTTC
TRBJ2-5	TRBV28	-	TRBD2	CASRASGSEETQYF	TGTGCCAGCAGGGCTAGCGGGAGTGAGGAGACCCAGTACTTC
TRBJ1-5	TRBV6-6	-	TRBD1	CASSSRTGNNQPQHF	TGTGCCAGCAGTTCTCGGACAGGGAACAATCAGCCCCAGCATTTT
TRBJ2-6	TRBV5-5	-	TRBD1	CASSLRQGAGANVLTF	TGTGCCAGCAGCTTGCGGCAGGGGGCTGGGGCCAACGTCCTGACTTTC
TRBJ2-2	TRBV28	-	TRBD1	CASRGGQVTGELFF	TGTGCCAGCAGGGGGGGACAGGTCACCGGGGAGCTGTTTTTT
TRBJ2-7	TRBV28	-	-	CASSLGRTIRGEQYF	TGTGCCAGCAGTTTGGGGCGGACGATTAGGGGCGAGCAGTACTTC
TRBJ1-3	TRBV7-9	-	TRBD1	CASSRDRSSGNTIYF	TGTGCCAGCAGCCGGGACAGGAGCTCTGGAAACACCATATATTTT
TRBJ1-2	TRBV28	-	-	CASRGGRVGYTF	TGTGCCAGCCGGGGGGGGCGGGTTGGCTACACCTTC